These T cell receptor beta chains were read from a single sample in a study of technical replicates of blood from a handful of donors. Produced via immunoSEQ multiplex PCR; TCRdb's table is partial and in-frame only. The sample records approximately 79,000 clones, approximately 93% being singletons. Material: T cells isolated from PBMCs. These receptors originate from a human donor in good health. Each CDR3 is given with its conserved first and last residue. Fields, in order: clone size, D gene, J gene, V gene, CDR3 DNA, CDR3 protein. A D gene is named only where the DNA matches it firmly. A clone size is listed for some rows: how often the clone was seen (once, few, many), or a class if it is expanded.

>-|TRBD2|TRBJ2-2|TRBV18
TGTGCCAGCTCACCAAATGAACTAGCGGCGAACACCGGGGAGCTGTTTTTT
CASSPNELAANTGELFF
>-|TRBD2|TRBJ2-1|TRBV15
TGTGCCACCAGCAGAGAGACTAGCGGGATGGCGAGGCAGTTCTTC
CATSRETSGMARQFF
>-|TRBD1|TRBJ1-5|TRBV7-2
TGTGCCAGCAGCTTGGGGACAGGGGGCATTCAGCCCCAGCATTTT
CASSLGTGGIQPQHF
>-|-|TRBJ1-3|TRBV30
TGTGCCTGGAGTTTTTCTATCTCTGGAAACACCATATATTTT
CAWSFSISGNTIYF
>-|-|TRBJ1-2|TRBV15
TGTGCCACCAGCAGGGAAGCAGGGAATGGCTACACCTTC
CATSREAGNGYTF
>-|-|TRBJ2-2|TRBV5-4
TGTGCCAGCCGCGAGGTAGCGACGAACACCGGGGAGCTGTTTTTT
CASREVATNTGELFF
>-|TRBD2|TRBJ2-1|TRBV11-3
TGTGCCAGCAGCTTAGATGGGCTAGCGGAAGTCCTTTCCTACAATGAGCAGTTCTTC
CASSLDGLAEVLSYNEQFF
>once|-|TRBJ1-4|TRBV15
TGTGCCACCAGCAGAGAGGGCAGTAATGAAAAACTGTTTTTT
CATSREGSNEKLFF
>-|TRBD2|TRBJ2-3|TRBV29-1
TGCAGCGCTCTCATGGCGGGGGGTAGCACAGATACGCAGTATTTT
CSALMAGGSTDTQYF
>-|-|TRBJ1-2|TRBV7-9
TGTGCCAGCAGCTCCCTAGACGCGGGCTACACCTTC
CASSSLDAGYTF
>few|-|TRBJ2-6|TRBV5-4
TGTGCCAGCAGCTTGAGAGCTGGGGCCAACGTCCTGACTTTC
CASSLRAGANVLTF
>-|-|TRBJ2-1|TRBV4-3
TGCGCCAGCAGCCAACAGCTTAGCGGAGTGGTGTACAATGAGCAGTTCTTC
CASSQQLSGVVYNEQFF
>-|TRBD2|TRBJ2-7|TRBV11-3
TGTGCCGTTGGGACTAGCGGGAGAACCGAGCAGTACTTC
CAVGTSGRTEQYF
>-|-|TRBJ1-3|TRBV11-3
TGTGCCAGCAGCTACACAGGAGCCTCTGGAAACACCATATATTTT
CASSYTGASGNTIYF
>-|TRBD2|TRBJ2-7|TRBV5-1
TGCGCCAGCAGCCCAAGACTAGCGGGGAGCTACGAGCAGTACTTC
CASSPRLAGSYEQYF
>-|-|TRBJ2-7|TRBV19
TGTGCCAGTACTAGCTCCTACGAGCAGTACTTC
CASTSSYEQYF
>-|-|TRBJ1-3|TRBV18
TGTGCCAGCTCACCAGGCCAGGAAAGAGGAAACACCATATATTTT
CASSPGQERGNTIYF
>-|-|TRBJ2-1|TRBV7-3
TGTGCCAGCAGCTTAAAGGGGAATGAGCAGTTCTTC
CASSLKGNEQFF
>-|-|TRBJ1-1|TRBV15
TGTGCCACCAGCAGAGGATTGGCAGGGGCGGACACTGAAGCTTTCTTT
CATSRGLAGADTEAFF
>-|TRBD2|TRBJ2-5|TRBV13
TGTGCCAGCAGACCGACTGGACTAGCTCAAGAGACCCAGTACTTC
CASRPTGLAQETQYF
>-|TRBD1|TRBJ2-7|TRBV29-1
TGCAGCGCGGGACAGGGTTACGAGCAGTACTTC
CSAGQGYEQYF
>-|-|TRBJ1-1|TRBV28
TGTGCCAGCACCCTAGGTCCGAACACTGAAGCTTTCTTT
CASTLGPNTEAFF
>-|TRBD1|TRBJ1-3|TRBV9
TGTGCCAGCAGCGTAGAGGAGGACAGGGTATCTTCTGGAAACACCATATATTTT
CASSVEEDRVSSGNTIYF
>-|-|TRBJ2-7|TRBV11-2
TGTGCCAGCAGCTTAGGGGACACAGAGCAGTACTTC
CASSLGDTEQYF
>-|-|TRBJ2-7|TRBV4-1
TGCGCCAGCAGCCCAGGGATGATCTCCTACGAGCAGTACTTC
CASSPGMISYEQYF
>-|TRBD2|TRBJ2-6|TRBV5-1
TGCGCCAGCAGCTCAGGACTAGCGGGGGGCTCTGGGGCCAACGTCCTGACTTTC
CASSSGLAGGSGANVLTF